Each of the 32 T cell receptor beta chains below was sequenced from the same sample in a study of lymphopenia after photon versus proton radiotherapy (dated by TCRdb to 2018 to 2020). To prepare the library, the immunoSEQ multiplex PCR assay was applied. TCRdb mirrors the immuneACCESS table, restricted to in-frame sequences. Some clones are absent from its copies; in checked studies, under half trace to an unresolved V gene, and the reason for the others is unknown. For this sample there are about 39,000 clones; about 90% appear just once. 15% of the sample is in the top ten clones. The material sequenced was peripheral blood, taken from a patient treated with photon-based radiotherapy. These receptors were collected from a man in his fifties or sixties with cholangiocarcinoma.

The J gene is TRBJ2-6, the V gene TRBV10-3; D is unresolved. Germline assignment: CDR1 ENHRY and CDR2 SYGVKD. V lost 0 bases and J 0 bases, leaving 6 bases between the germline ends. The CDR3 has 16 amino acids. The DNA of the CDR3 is TGTGCCATCAGTGAGTCGGGAAGCTCTGGGGCCAACGTCCTGACTTTC. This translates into CAISESGSSGANVLTF.

The CDR3 region is CASSLRTEVYEQYF. CDR3 nucleotides: TGTGCCAGCAGTTTACGGACGGAGGTTTACGAGCAGTACTTC. V and J are TRBV28 and TRBJ2-7, with D perhaps TRBD2 (5 bases). The CDR3 is made up of 14 amino acids. Trimming left V 2 bases short and J 4 bases short, with 12 bases between. The germline gives CDR1 MDHEN, CDR2 SYDVKM.

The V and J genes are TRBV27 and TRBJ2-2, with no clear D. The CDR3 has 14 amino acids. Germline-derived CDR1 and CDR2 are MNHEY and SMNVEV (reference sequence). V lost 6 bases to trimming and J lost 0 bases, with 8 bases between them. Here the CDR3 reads CASSPHPNTGELFF. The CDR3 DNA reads TGTGCCAGCAGCCCGCATCCGAACACCGGGGAGCTGTTTTTT.

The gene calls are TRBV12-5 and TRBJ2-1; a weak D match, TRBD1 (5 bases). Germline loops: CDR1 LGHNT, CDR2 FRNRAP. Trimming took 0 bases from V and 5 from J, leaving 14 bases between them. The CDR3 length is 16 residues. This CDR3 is CASGLVLSGIDNEQFF. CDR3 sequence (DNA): TGTGCTAGTGGTTTGGTACTTTCAGGGATCGACAATGAGCAGTTCTTC.

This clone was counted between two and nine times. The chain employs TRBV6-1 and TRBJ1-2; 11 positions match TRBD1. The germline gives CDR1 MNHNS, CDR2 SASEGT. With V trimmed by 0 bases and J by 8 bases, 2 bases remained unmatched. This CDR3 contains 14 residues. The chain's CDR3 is CASSEAWDRGGYTF. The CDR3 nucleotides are TGTGCCAGCAGTGAAGCGTGGGACAGGGGGGGCTACACCTTC.

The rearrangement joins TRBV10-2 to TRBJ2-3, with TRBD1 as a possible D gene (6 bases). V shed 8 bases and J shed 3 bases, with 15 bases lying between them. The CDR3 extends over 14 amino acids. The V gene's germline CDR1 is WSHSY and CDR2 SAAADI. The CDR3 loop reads CASLYGRGTDTQYF. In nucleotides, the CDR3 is TGCGCCAGCCTCTACGGAAGGGGGACAGATACGCAGTATTTT.

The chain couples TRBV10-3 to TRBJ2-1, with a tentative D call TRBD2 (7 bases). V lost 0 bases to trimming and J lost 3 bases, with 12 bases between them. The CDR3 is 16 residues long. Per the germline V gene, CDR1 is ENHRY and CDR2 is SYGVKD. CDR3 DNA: TGTGCCATCAGTGAGTCGACGGGGGGCGGCTACAATGAGCAGTTCTTC. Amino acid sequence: CAISESTGGGYNEQFF.

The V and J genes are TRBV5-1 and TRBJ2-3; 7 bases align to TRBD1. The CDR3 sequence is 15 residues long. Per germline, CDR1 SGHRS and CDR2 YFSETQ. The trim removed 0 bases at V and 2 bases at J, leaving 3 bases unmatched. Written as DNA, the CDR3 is TGCGCCAGCAGCTTGGGGGGACAGCCCACAGATACGCAGTATTTT. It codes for CASSLGGQPTDTQYF.

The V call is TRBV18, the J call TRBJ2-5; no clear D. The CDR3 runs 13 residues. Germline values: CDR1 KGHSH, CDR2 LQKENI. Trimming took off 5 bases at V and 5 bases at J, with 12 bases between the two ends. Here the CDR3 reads CASSDIHGETQYF. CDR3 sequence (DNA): TGTGCCAGCTCAGATATTCACGGGGAGACCCAGTACTTC. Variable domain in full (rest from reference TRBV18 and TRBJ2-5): NAGVMQNPRHLVRRRGQEARLRCSPMKGHSHVYWYRQLPEEGLKFMVYLQKENIIDESGMPKERFSAEFPKEGPSILRIQQVVRGDSAAYFCASSDIHGETQYFGPGTRLLVL.

The CDR3 protein is CASSDGGDNQPQHF. Written as DNA, the CDR3 is TGTGCCAGCAGTGACGGGGGGGATAATCAGCCCCAGCATTTT. The chain couples TRBV6-1 to TRBJ1-5; tentative D call: TRBD1 (5 bases). CDR3 length: 14 amino acids. Germline V gene data show CDR1 as MNHNS and CDR2 as SASEGT. Trimming stripped 3 bases from V and 4 bases from J, with 10 bases between.

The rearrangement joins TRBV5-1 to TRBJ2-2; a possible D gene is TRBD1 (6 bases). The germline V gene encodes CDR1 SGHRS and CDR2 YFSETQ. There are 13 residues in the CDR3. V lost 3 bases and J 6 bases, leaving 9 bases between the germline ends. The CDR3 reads CASSSQGSGELFF. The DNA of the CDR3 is TGCGCCAGCAGCTCACAGGGATCCGGGGAGCTGTTTTTT. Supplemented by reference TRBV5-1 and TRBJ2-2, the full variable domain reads KAGVTQTPRYLIKTRGQQVTLSCSPISGHRSVSWYQQTPGQGLQFLFEYFSETQRNKGNFPGRFSGRQFSNSRSEMNVSTLELGDSALYLCASSSQGSGELFFGEGSRLTVL.

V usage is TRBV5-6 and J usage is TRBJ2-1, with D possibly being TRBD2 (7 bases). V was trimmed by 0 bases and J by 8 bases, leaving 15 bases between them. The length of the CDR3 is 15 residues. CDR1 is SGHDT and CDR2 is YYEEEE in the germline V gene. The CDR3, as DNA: TGTGCCAGCAGCTTGGCGGGGGGCTGGAGATATGAGCAGTTCTTC. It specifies CASSLAGGWRYEQFF.

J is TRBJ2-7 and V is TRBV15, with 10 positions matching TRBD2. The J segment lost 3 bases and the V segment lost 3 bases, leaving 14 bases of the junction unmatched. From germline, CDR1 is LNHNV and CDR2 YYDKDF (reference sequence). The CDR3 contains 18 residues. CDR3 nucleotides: TGTGCCACCAGCAGGGGCAGCGGGAGGGCCAGGGACTTCTACGAGCAGTACTTC. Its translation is CATSRGSGRARDFYEQYF.

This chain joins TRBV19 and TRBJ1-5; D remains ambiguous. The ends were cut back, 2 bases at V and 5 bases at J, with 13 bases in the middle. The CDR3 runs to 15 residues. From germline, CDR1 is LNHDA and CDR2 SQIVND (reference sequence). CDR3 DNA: TGTGCCAGTAGTATAATGACTCCACCGCATCAGCCCCAGCATTTT. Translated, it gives CASSIMTPPHQPQHF.

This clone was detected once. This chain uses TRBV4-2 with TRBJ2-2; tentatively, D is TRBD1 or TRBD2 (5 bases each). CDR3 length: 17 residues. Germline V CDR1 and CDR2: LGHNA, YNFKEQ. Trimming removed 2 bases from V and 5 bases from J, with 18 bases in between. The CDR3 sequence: CASSQMGSGRVTGELFF. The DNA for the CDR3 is TGTGCCAGCAGCCAAATGGGCTCGGGACGGGTGACCGGGGAGCTGTTTTTT.

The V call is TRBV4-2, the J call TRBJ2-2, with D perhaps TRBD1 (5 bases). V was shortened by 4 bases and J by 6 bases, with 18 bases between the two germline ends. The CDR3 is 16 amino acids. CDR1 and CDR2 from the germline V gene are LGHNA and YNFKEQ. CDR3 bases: TGTGCCAGCAGCCGGCCCGTTCTCCAGGGTCCCGGGGAGCTGTTTTTT. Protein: CASSRPVLQGPGELFF.

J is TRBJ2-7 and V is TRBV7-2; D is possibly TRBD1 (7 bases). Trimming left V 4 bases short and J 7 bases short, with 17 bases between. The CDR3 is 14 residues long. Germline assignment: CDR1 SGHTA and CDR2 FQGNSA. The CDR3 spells CASSWDGGGREQYF. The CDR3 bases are TGTGCCAGCAGCTGGGACGGAGGGGGCAGGGAGCAGTACTTC.

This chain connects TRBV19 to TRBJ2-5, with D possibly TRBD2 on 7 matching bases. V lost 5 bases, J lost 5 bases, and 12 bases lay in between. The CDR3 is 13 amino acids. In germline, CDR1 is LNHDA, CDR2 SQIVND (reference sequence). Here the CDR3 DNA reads TGTGCCAGTAGTTTGGGAGGGGGGGAGACCCAGTACTTC. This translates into CASSLGGGETQYF.

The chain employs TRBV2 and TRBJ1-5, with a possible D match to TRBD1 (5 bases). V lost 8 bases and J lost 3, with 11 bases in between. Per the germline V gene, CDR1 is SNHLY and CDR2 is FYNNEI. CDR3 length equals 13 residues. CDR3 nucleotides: TGTGCCAGCTCTGGACAAATCAATCAGCCCCAGCATTTT. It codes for CASSGQINQPQHF.

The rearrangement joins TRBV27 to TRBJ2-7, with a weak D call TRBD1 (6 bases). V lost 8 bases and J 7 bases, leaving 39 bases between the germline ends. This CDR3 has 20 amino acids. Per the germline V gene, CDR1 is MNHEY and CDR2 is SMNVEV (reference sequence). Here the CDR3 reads CASAKWAEDRQDGVFVEQYF. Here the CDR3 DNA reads TGTGCCAGCGCGAAGTGGGCCGAGGACAGACAGGATGGCGTTTTCGTAGAGCAGTACTTC.

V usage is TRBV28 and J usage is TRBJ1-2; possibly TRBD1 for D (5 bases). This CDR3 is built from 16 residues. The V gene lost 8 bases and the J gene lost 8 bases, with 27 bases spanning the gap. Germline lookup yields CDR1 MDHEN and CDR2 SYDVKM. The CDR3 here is CASDRPGYPTFRGYTF. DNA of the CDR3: TGTGCCAGCGACCGACCAGGGTACCCGACTTTTAGAGGCTACACCTTC.

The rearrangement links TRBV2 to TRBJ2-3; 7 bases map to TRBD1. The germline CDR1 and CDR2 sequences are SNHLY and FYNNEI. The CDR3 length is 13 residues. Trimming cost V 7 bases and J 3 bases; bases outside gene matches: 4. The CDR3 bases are TGTGCCAGCAAAGCAGGGGGAACAGATACGCAGTATTTT. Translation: CASKAGGTDTQYF.

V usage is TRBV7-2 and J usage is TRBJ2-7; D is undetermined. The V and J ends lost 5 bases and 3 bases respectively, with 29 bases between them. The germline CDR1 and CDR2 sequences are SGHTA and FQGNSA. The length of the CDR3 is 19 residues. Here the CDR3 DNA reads TGTGCCAGCAGCCGACCCCGCTCCCCCGACCAACCTCTAGACTACGAGCAGTACTTC. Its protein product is CASSRPRSPDQPLDYEQYF.

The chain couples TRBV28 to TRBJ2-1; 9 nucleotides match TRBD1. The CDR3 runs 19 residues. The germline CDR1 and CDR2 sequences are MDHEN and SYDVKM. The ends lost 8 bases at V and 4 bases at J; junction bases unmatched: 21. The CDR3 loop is CASFSRLDQQGASYNEQFF. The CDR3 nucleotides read TGTGCCAGCTTTTCTCGACTCGACCAACAGGGGGCGTCGTACAATGAGCAGTTCTTC.

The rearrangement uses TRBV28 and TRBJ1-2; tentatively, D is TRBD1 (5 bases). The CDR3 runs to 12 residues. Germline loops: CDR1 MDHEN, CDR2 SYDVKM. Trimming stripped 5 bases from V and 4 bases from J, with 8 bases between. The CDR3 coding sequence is TGTGCCAGCAGTCAGGGTGGCTATGGCTACACCTTC. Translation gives CASSQGGYGYTF.

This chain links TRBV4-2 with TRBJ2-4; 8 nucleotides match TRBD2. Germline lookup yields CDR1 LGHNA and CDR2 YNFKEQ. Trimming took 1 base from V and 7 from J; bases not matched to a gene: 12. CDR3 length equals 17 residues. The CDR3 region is CASSQGTRGGLGNIQYF. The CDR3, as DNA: TGTGCCAGCAGCCAAGGAACCCGGGGGGGCCTCGGTAACATTCAGTACTTC.

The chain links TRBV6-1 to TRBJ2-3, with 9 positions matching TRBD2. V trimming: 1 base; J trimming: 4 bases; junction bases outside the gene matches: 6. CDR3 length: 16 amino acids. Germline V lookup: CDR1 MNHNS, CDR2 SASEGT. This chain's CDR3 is CASSEVLAGRADTQYF. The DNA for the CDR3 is TGTGCCAGCAGTGAAGTGCTAGCGGGACGAGCAGATACGCAGTATTTT.

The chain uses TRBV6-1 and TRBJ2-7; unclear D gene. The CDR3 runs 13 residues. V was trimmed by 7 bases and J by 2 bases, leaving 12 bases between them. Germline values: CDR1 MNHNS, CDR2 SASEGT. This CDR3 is CASTETGPYEQYF. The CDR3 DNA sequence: TGTGCCAGCACTGAGACGGGCCCCTACGAGCAGTACTTC.

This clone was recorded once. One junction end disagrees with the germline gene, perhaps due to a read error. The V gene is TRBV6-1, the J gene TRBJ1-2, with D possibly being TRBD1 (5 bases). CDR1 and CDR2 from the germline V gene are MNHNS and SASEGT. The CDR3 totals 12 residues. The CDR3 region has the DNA TGTGCCGGCAGGGTAGGATACTATGGCTACACCTTC. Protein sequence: CAGRVGYYGYTF.

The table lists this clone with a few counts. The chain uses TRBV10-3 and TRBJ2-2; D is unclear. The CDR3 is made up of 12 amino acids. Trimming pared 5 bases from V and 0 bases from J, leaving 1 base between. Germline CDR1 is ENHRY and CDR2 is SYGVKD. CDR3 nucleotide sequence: TGTGCCATCAGTACGAACACCGGGGAGCTGTTTTTT. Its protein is CAISTNTGELFF.

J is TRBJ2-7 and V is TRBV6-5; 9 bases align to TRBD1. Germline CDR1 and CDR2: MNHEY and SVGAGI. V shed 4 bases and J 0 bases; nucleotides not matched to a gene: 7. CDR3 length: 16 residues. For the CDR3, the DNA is TGTGCCAGCAGTTCAAGGGACAGGGCTCTCTCCTACGAGCAGTACTTC. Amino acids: CASSSRDRALSYEQYF.

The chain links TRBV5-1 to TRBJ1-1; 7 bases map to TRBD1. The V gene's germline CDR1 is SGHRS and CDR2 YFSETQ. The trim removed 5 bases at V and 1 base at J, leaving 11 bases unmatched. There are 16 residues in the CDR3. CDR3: CASSSTPTGTNTEAFF. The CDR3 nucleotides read TGCGCCAGCAGTTCCACCCCGACAGGGACGAACACTGAAGCTTTCTTT.